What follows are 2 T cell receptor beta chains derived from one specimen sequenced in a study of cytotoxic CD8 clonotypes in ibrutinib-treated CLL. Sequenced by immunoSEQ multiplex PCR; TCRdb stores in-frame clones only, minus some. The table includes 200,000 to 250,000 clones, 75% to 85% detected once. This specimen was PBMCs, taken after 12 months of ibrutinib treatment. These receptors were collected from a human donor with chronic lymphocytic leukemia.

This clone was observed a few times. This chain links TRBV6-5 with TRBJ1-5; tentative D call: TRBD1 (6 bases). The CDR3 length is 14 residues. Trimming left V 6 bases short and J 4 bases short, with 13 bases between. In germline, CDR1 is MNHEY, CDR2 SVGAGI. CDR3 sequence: CASSRTVGNQPQHF. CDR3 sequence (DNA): TGTGCCAGCAGCAGGACAGTGGGTAATCAGCCCCAGCATTTT.

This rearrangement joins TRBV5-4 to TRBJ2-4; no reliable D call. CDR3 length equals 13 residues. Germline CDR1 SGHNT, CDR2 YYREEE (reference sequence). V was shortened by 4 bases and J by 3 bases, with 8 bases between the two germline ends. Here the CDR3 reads CASSLGDKNIQYF. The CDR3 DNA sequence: TGTGCCAGCAGCCTGGGCGACAAAAACATTCAGTACTTC.